This T cell receptor beta chain was sequenced during a study of glioma-infiltrating T cells. Findings and limits, study-wide: CDR3 overlap between tissue and blood was very small. Gliomas, especially low-grade, showed above-expected tissue-blood divergence; non-neoplastic patients showed below.

TCR alpha and beta CDR3 regions were amplified from RNA using iRepertoire nested multiplex PCR. From the multiplex PCR reads, TCRdb called clonotypes with MiXCR, one entry per CDR3 protein. The data show under 200,000 distinct CDR3 sequences, around 40% seen once. Comment on this clonotype: Its antigen remains unidentified. One end of the junction is discordant with germline, which a read error may explain.

Germline CDR1 and CDR2: DFQATT and SNEGSKA (reference sequence). The CDR3 has 12 amino acids. The source of this sequence is a human donor with low-grade glioma or glioblastoma, undergoing nonglioma brain surgery, or in good health (not recorded which). Sequenced input: glioma tissue, nonneoplastic brain tissue, or PBMCs (not recorded which). The J gene is TRBJ2-3, the V gene TRBV20-1, with D perhaps TRBD2 (5 bases). The CDR3 loop reads CSALEGTDRQYF. The CDR3 nucleotides are TGCAGTGCTCTAGAGGGCACAGATAGGCAGTATTTT.